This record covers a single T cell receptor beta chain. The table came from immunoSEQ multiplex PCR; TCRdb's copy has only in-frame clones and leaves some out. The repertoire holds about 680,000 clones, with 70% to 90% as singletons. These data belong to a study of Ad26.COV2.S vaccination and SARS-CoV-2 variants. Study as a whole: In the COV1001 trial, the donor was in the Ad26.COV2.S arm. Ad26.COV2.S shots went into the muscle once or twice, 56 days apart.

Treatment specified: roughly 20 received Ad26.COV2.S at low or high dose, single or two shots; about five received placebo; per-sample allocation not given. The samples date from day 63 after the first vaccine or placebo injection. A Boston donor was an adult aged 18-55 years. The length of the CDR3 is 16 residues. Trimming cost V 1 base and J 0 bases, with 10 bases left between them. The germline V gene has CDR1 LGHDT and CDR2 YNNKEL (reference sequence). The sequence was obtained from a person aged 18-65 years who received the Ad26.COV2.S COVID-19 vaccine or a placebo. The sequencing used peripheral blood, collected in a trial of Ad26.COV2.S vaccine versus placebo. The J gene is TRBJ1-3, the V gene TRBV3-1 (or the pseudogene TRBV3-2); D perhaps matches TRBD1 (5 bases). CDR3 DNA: TGTGCCAGCAGCCAAGCCTCAGGGATCTCTGGAAACACCATATATTTT. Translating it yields CASSQASGISGNTIYF.